The clone carrying this T cell receptor (beta chain) was seen only a few times. The antigen remains unidentified. TCRdb passed the 5' RACE reads through MiXCR, listing each CDR3 protein once. The sample lists roughly 150,000 distinct CDR3 sequences, under 30% occurring once. These data originate in a study of T-cell memory formation after mild COVID-19. Study-level background: TCR clusters largely stayed donor specific.

Study-wide results and caveats: Memory cells collected pre-infection included some clones that later responded, suggesting cross-reactive memory joined. CM and EM subsets held most contracting CD4+ clones; EMRA held CD8+ ones. There was a balanced CD4/CD8 profile in clones contracting day 15 to 85, and later expanders leaned CD4+.

The sample comprised PBMCs or a T cell subset sorted from them (not recorded which). The receptor's source is an adult woman who had mild COVID-19 (a few samples of this study predate the infection). Cell type and time point are not known.

CDR3 loop: CASSVNRDDSGANVLTF. The CDR3 DNA sequence: TGTGCCAGCAGCGTCAACAGGGATGACTCTGGGGCCAACGTCCTGACTTTC. This chain connects TRBV9 to TRBJ2-6; TRBD1 is a possible D gene (6 bases). Germline V gene sequence: CDR1 SGDLS, CDR2 YYNGEE. The CDR3 totals 17 residues. Trimming stripped 2 bases from V and 0 bases from J, with 12 bases between. Looking up the rest from reference TRBV9 and TRBJ2-6 gives the full variable domain: DSGVTQTPKHLITATGQRVTLRCSPRSGDLSVYWYQQSLDQGLQFLIQYYNGEERAKGNILERFSAQQFPDLHSELNLSSLELGDSALYFCASSVNRDDSGANVLTFGAGSRLTVL.